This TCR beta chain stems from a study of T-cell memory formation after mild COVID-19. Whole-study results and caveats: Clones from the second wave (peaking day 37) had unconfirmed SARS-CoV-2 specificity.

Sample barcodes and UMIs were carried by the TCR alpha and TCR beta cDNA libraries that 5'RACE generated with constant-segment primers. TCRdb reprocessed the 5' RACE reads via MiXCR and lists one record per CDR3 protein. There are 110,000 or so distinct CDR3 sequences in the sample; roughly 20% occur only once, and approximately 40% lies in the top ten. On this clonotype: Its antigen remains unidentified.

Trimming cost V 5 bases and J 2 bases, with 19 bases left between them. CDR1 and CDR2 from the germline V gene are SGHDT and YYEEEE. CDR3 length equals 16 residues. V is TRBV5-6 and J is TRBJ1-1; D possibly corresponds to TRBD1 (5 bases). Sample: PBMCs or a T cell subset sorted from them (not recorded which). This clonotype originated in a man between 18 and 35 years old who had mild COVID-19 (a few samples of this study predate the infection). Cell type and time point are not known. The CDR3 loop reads CASRKRELGPNTEAFF. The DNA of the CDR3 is TGTGCCAGCAGGAAAAGGGAGTTGGGGCCAAACACTGAAGCTTTCTTT.